Each of the 20 T cell receptor beta chains below was sequenced from the same sample in a study of regulatory T cells in long-lasting Graves disease. Library construction for TCR beta used iRepertoire HTBI primers and Arm-PCR of CDR3 regions. TCRdb re-analysed the multiplex PCR reads in MiXCR, keeping a single row per CDR3 protein. The data contain about 470,000 distinct CDR3 sequences, 16% of them seen just once; the ten biggest clones take up 9% to 15%. The time point here: newly diagnosed GD, antithyroid drugs for less than 3 months. RNA isolated from PBMCs was used to make the TCR library. This same sample was also taken into another study, of T cells in Graves' hyperthyroidism and ophthalmopathy.

The source was peripheral blood mononuclear cells (PBMCs), collected at new diagnosis, from a patient treated with antithyroid drugs. These receptor sequences come from a man between 35 and 55 years old with Graves disease.

In its sample, this clonotype was seen a few times. J is TRBJ2-7 and V is TRBV7-8, with TRBD2 matching over 7 bases. V lost 4 bases to trimming and J lost 6 bases; unmatched junction nucleotides: 12. CDR1 and CDR2 (germline): SGHVS, FQNEAQ. CDR3 length: 15 amino acids. The CDR3 reads CASSSPAGLGTEQYF. The CDR3 DNA sequence: TGTGCCAGCAGCTCCCCCGCCGGACTAGGAACCGAGCAGTACTTC.

This clonotype showed up just a few times. This sequence may be a read error, since a much larger clone differs from it by one base. The gene calls are TRBV28 and TRBJ1-1; D remains ambiguous. Trimming took off 6 bases at V and 0 bases at J, with 8 bases between the two ends. The CDR3 loop spans 13 amino acids. The germline V gene has CDR1 MDHEN and CDR2 SYDVKM. This CDR3 reads CASSIHLNTEAFF. DNA for the CDR3: TGTGCCAGCAGCATACACCTGAACACTGAAGCTTTCTTT.

The chain has TRBV18 and TRBJ2-1; D is possibly TRBD2 (5 bases). Germline-derived CDR1 and CDR2 are KGHSH and LQKENI. The length of the CDR3 is 13 residues. Deletions cut 3 bases from V and 8 bases from J, with 11 bases between. CDR3 loop: CASSPLRGHEQFF. Here the CDR3 DNA reads TGTGCCAGCTCACCTTTGCGAGGGCATGAGCAGTTCTTC.

At least ten counts were recorded for this clonotype. V and J are TRBV28 and TRBJ2-3, with 8 bases fitting TRBD1. The V gene end was trimmed by 1 base and the J gene end by 4 bases; junction bases not matched to a gene: 4. The CDR3 spans 15 residues. Germline CDR1 reads MDHEN; CDR2 reads SYDVKM. The DNA for the CDR3 is TGTGCCAGCAGTTTATCGGACAGGGCATCAGATACGCAGTATTTT. It codes for CASSLSDRASDTQYF.

CDR3 loop: CASSYRWTGKADTQYF. As DNA, the CDR3 is TGTGCCAGCAGTTACAGGTGGACAGGGAAGGCAGATACGCAGTATTTT. V usage is TRBV6-5 and J usage is TRBJ2-3; 8 bases are a match to TRBD1. Trimming cost V 2 bases and J 4 bases; bases outside gene matches: 8. Germline-derived CDR1 and CDR2 are MNHEY and SVGAGI. The CDR3 extends over 16 amino acids.

This chain links TRBV6-1 with TRBJ2-7; 7 positions match TRBD1. CDR3 length: 14 residues. Losses at the gene ends were 10 bases for V and 6 bases for J; bases not matched to a gene: 15. CDR1 is MNHNS, CDR2 SASEGT, per germline. This CDR3 is CATSPTGSLSEQYF. CDR3 DNA: TGTGCCACCTCCCCGACAGGGTCCCTCTCCGAGCAGTACTTC.

This clonotype has a handful of counts. This may arise from a read error, as a much more abundant clone is one base away. The chain is built from TRBV20-1 and TRBJ2-7; the D is unclear. Trimming stripped 6 bases from V and 3 bases from J, with 18 bases between. Germline assignment: CDR1 DFQATT and CDR2 SNEGSKA (reference sequence). This CDR3 is 14 amino acids long. CDR3 protein: CSAPGVPGLYEQYF. In DNA form, the CDR3 reads TGCAGTGCGCCAGGAGTGCCGGGCCTCTACGAGCAGTACTTC.

This clonotype was seen ten or more times. The chain carries TRBV30 and TRBJ1-5; D unresolved. Germline CDR1 reads GTSNPN; CDR2 reads SVGIG (reference sequence). Trimming pared 0 bases from V and 3 bases from J, leaving 12 bases between. The CDR3 has 15 amino acids. The CDR3 DNA is TGTGCCTGGAGTGTAAAGGATGGCCACAATCAGCCCCAGCATTTT. The encoded protein is CAWSVKDGHNQPQHF.

The chain carries TRBV7-9 and TRBJ2-1; TRBD1 matches 7 bases. CDR1 is SEHNR and CDR2 is FQNEAQ in the germline V gene (reference sequence). CDR3 length: 15 residues. V was clipped by 5 bases and J by 5 bases; unmatched bases: 9. The CDR3 reads CASSHRRTGDNEQFF. Written as DNA, the CDR3 is TGTGCCAGCAGCCACCGTCGGACAGGAGACAATGAGCAGTTCTTC.

This clonotype was seen at least ten times. The chain is built from TRBV28 and TRBJ2-4; D gene ambiguous. This CDR3 has 14 residues. Germline V gene data show CDR1 as MDHEN and CDR2 as SYDVKM. Trimming cost V 5 bases and J 8 bases, with 16 bases left between them. CDR3 in DNA: TGTGCCAGCAGTGCCAGGACGGCCGGGTACATTCAGTACTTC. It translates to CASSARTAGYIQYF.

The rearrangement uses TRBV4-2 and TRBJ1-5, with no clear D. Trimming shortened V by 4 bases and J by 1 base, and 8 bases separated the two germline ends. The CDR3 consists of 14 residues. Germline V gene lookup returns CDR1 LGHNA and CDR2 YNFKEQ. The CDR3 nucleotides are TGTGCCAGCAGCCCCCTAAAGAGCAATCAGCCCCAGCATTTT. It specifies CASSPLKSNQPQHF.

The chain recombines TRBV10-3 with TRBJ2-2, with no clear D. V was trimmed by 2 bases and J by 9 bases, leaving 4 bases between them. Germline V gene lookup returns CDR1 ENHRY and CDR2 SYGVKD. The length of the CDR3 is 11 residues. CDR3 bases: TGTGCCATCAGTGAGAAAAGGGAGCTGTTTTTT. Translated: CAISEKRELFF.

This clonotype has a count of ten or more. The chain is built from TRBV2 and TRBJ1-1; D remains ambiguous. This CDR3 region has 14 residues. V gave up 4 bases and J gave up 0 bases, with 9 bases separating them. From germline, CDR1 is SNHLY and CDR2 FYNNEI. In DNA form, the CDR3 reads TGTGCCAGCAGTGTGTTACACATGAACACTGAAGCTTTCTTT. Amino acid sequence: CASSVLHMNTEAFF.

This clonotype was observed at least ten times. This chain uses TRBV6-2 or TRBV6-3 with TRBJ2-7; no reliable D call. The germline CDR1 and CDR2 sequences are MNHEY and SVGEGT. The CDR3 is 14 amino acids. V lost 6 bases and J 0 bases, leaving 12 bases between the germline ends. In DNA, the CDR3 is TGTGCCAGCAGGACCGGGTCCCCCTCCTACGAGCAGTACTTC. The encoded protein is CASRTGSPSYEQYF.

This clonotype occurred many times. The rearrangement joins TRBV2 to TRBJ2-3; 8 positions match TRBD2. Trimming at V came to 5 bases and at J to 0 bases, leaving 13 bases not matched to a gene. Germline CDR1 is SNHLY and CDR2 is FYNNEI. The CDR3 runs 18 residues. The CDR3 spells CASSPIRTSWASTDTQYF. DNA for the CDR3: TGTGCCAGCAGTCCCATCCGGACTAGCTGGGCTAGCACAGATACGCAGTATTTT.

This clonotype was detected many times. Germline and junction disagree at one end, which may indicate a read error. The CDR3 DNA follows: TGTGCCGGCAGTGAAGCGCTTGGGGGCAAAGCTTTCTTT. It codes for CAGSEALGGKAFF. The rearrangement links TRBV2 to TRBJ1-1, with D possibly being TRBD1 (6 bases). CDR3 length: 13 amino acids. Germline V gene data show CDR1 as SNHLY and CDR2 as FYNNEI.

This clonotype was detected a few times. V and J are TRBV9 and TRBJ1-2, with D possibly being TRBD1 (5 bases). Per germline, CDR1 SGDLS and CDR2 YYNGEE. The length of the CDR3 is 12 residues. Trimming left V 8 bases short and J 4 bases short, with 12 bases between. In nucleotides, the CDR3 is TGTGCCAGTGAGGGGTTCGGCTATGGCTACACCTTC. Translation: CASEGFGYGYTF.

The gene calls are TRBV6-2 or TRBV6-3 and TRBJ1-1; D might be TRBD1 (5 bases). CDR3 size: 15 residues. CDR1 MNHEY and CDR2 SVGEGT come from the germline V gene. V dropped 6 bases and J dropped 10 bases, with 24 bases sitting between them. CDR3 region: CASRRLGGAGPRAFF. In DNA form, the CDR3 reads TGTGCCAGCAGGAGATTAGGTGGGGCAGGGCCGCGAGCTTTCTTT.

This clonotype appeared a few times. The gene calls are TRBV7-2 and TRBJ2-1, with D possibly being TRBD2 (5 bases). Germline V CDR1 and CDR2: SGHTA, FQGNSA. The V and J ends lost 6 bases and 8 bases respectively, with 14 bases between them. This CDR3 has 13 amino acids. The CDR3 is CASSRGLSDEQFF. The CDR3 nucleotides are TGTGCCAGCAGTCGTGGACTTTCGGATGAGCAGTTCTTC.

For this clonotype: A much larger clone sits a single nucleotide away, making a read error possible. Since the CDR3 does not end with the conserved phenylalanine or tryptophan, this likely comes from a read error. The rearrangement uses TRBV7-2 and TRBJ2-1, with D uncertain. This CDR3 comprises 14 residues. Per germline, CDR1 SGHTA and CDR2 FQGNSA. V lost 5 bases and J lost 0, with 8 bases in between. CDR3 DNA: TGTGCCAGCAGCCCGCCAGGCTCCTACAATGAGCAGTTCCTC. Translation gives CASSPPGSYNEQFL.